This T cell receptor (beta chain) stems from a study of cytomegalovirus exposure and HLA in healthy donors. About the research overall: Earlier work reported 100 million or so unique TCR beta sequences from roughly 180 million T cells. General study findings and limits: Per a prior analysis, the majority of TCR beta V segments were productive roughly 90% or roughly 30% of the time. For presence/absence analyses, sequencing depth was assumed to be roughly uniform across donors. Clonal expansion was found to be greater in HLA-associated TCR beta chains than in equally common others in a later analysis.

Comments on this clone: The antigen remains unidentified.

13 Jbeta primers and 60 Vbeta primers were used for the PCR. Only in-frame clones appear in the TCRdb table, and some are missing; sequencing was by immunoSEQ multiplex PCR. The sample carries 250,000 to 350,000 clones, roughly 89% recorded once. This clonotype was obtained from a man aged 40-49 years in good health and CMV-seropositive. Material: PBMCs.

CDR3 loop: CASKRIQGAKYGYTF. For the CDR3, the DNA is TGTGCCAGTAAACGAATCCAGGGGGCGAAGTATGGCTACACCTTC. The rearrangement uses TRBV28 and TRBJ1-2; 8 positions agree with TRBD1. The CDR3 consists of 15 residues. Looked up from germline, CDR1 is MDHEN and CDR2 is SYDVKM. Trimming at V came to 9 bases and at J to 5 bases, leaving 14 bases not matched to a gene.